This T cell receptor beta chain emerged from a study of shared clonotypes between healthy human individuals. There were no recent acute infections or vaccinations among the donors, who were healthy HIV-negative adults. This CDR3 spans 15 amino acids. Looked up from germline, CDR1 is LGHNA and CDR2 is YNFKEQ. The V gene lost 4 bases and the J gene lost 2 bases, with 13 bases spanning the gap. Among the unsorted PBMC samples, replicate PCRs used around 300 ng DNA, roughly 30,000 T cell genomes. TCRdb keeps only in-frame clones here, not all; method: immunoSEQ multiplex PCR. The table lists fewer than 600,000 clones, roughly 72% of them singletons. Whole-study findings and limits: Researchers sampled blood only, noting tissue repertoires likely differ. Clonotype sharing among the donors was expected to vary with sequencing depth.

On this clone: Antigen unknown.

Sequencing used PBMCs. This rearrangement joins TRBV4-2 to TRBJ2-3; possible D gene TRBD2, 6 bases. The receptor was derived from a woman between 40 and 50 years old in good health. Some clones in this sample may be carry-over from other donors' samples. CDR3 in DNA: TGTGCCAGCAGCCGGGAAGCGGGTTACACAGATACGCAGTATTTT. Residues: CASSREAGYTDTQYF.